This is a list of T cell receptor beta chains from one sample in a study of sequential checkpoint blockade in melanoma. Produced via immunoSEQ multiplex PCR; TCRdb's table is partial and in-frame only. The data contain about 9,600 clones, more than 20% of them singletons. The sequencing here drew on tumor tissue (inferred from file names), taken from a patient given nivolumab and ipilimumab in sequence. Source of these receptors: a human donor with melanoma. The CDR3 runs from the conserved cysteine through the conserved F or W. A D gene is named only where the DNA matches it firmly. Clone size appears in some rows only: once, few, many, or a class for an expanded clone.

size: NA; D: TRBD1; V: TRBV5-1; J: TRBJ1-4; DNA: TGCGCCAGCAGCTTGAAGGGGGCAAAGGGTGAAAAACTGTTTTTT; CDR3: CASSLKGAKGEKLFF
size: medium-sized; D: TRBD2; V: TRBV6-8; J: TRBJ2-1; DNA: TGTGCCATCAGTGCTGGGACTATTGATAATGAGCAGTTCTTC; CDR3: CAISAGTIDNEQFF
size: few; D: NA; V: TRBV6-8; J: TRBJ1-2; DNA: TGTGCCAGCAGTGATTTAGGGGGAGGCTATGGCTACACCTTC; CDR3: CASSDLGGGYGYTF
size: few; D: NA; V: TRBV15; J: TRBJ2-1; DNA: TGTGCCACCAGCAGGGCCCTGTTGGACAGCAATGAGCAGTTCTTC; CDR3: CATSRALLDSNEQFF
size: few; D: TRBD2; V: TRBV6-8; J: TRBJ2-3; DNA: TGTGCCAGCAGTACACGCCTTAGCGGGAGGGCCACAGATACGCAGTATTTT; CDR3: CASSTRLSGRATDTQYF
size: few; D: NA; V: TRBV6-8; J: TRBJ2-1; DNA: TGTGCCAGCAGTTACTCGAGGGGCCTCCGGGACAATGAGCAGTTCTTC; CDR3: CASSYSRGLRDNEQFF
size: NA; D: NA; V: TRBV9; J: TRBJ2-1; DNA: TGTGCCAGCAGCGATCTCTCGGGCTTTAAAAATGAGCAGTTCTTC; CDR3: CASSDLSGFKNEQFF
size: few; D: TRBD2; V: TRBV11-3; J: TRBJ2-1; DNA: TGTGCCAGCACCAAACTAGCGGGAGGGGCTGAGCAGTTCTTC; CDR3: CASTKLAGGAEQFF
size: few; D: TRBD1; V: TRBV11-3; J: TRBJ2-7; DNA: TGTGCCAGCAGCCCTCGGACAGGGAGAGGATACGAGCAGTACTTC; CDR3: CASSPRTGRGYEQYF
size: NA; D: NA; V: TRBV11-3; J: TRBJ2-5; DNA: TGTGCCAGCAGCTTGGTTAGGGGACGGGAGACCCAGTACTTC; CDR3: CASSLVRGRETQYF
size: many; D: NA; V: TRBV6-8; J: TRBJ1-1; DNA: TGTGCCAGCAGTTCATCCGGGAGCCGCCTCGCACGGGGGGCTTTCTTT; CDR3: CASSSSGSRLARGAFF
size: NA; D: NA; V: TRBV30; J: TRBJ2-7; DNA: TGTGCCTGGAGTAGGTCAACCTACGAGCAGTACTTC; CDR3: CAWSRSTYEQYF
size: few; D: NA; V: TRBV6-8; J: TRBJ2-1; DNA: TGTGCCAGCAGGCCCGCAGGGGAGGGCAGTGAGCAGTTCTTC; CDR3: CASRPAGEGSEQFF
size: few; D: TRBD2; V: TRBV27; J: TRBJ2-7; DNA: TGTGCCAGCAGTTTATTGCCAAGCGGGGCCTACGAGCAGTACTTC; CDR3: CASSLLPSGAYEQYF
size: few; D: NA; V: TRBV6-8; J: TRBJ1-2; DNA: TGTGCCAGCAGTTACACCTCGAAGGGGATCAGTGACTATGGCTACACCTTC; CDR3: CASSYTSKGISDYGYTF
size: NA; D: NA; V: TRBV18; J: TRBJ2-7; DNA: TGTGCCAGCTCACGCAGCGGGCCGGGCCGCAACGAGCAGTACTTC; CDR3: CASSRSGPGRNEQYF
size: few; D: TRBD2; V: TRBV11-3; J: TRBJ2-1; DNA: TGTGCCAGCAGCCCCAGAGGGAGCGGGAGGGACAATGAGCAGTTCTTC; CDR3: CASSPRGSGRDNEQFF
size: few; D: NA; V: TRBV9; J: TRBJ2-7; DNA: TGTGCCAGCAGCTTCATAGCGGCCTCTGAGGAGCAGTACTTC; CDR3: CASSFIAASEEQYF
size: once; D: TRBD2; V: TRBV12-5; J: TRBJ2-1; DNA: TGTGCTAGTGCCTCCAGCGGGAGGGCCATTGAGCAGTTCTTC; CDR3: CASASSGRAIEQFF
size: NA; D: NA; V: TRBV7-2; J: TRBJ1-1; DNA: TGTGCCAGCAGCTTTCACTTGAACACTGAAGCTTTCTTT; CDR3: CASSFHLNTEAFF
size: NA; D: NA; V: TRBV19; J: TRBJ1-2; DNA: TGTGCCAGTAGTGTGAACAGGTTGGAGGGCTACACCTTC; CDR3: CASSVNRLEGYTF
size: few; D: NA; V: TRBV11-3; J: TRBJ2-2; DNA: TGTGCCAGCAGCTTAGGTCGGTTAACCGGGGAGCTGTTTTTT; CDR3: CASSLGRLTGELFF
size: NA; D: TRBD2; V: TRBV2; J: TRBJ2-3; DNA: TGTGCCAGCAGTGAAGGTCGCGGGGGACGCACGCAGTATTTT; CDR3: CASSEGRGGRTQYF
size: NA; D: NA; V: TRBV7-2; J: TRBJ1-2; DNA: TGTGCCAGCAGCTCCGGGGGATACTATGGCTACACCTTC; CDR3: CASSSGGYYGYTF
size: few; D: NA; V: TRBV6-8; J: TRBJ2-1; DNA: TGTGCCAGCAGTTACTCTCGGGGAGGTGAGCAGTTCTTC; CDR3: CASSYSRGGEQFF
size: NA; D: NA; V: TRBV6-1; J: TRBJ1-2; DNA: TGTGCCAGCAGTGAAGTGGGGGGGTATGGCTACACCTTC; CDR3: CASSEVGGYGYTF